Included here is one T cell receptor beta chain sequence, with context. Antigen unknown. The assay was immunoSEQ multiplex PCR, and TCRdb's table has in-frame clones only and misses some. The sample gives tens of thousands of clones, 80% to 95% of which show up once; approximately 0.28% is in the top ten. The sample comes from a study of monozygotic twins with cystic fibrosis. About the study: Library input was about 3 micrograms of fragmented DNA, with 15 PCR cycles. Study-wide results and caveats: Nucleotide-identical clonotype sharing was significantly higher within monozygotic CF twin pairs than between unrelated CF individuals. J usage was most co-twin-similar in 8 of 16 pairs, V in 13.

The source material was blood. This receptor was identified in a girl aged 2-9 years with cystic fibrosis.

CDR3 in DNA: TGTGCCAGCAGTTCCGAGACCCAGTACTTC. As protein: CASSSETQYF. The V gene is TRBV6-5, the J gene TRBJ2-5; no clear D. The germline V gene encodes CDR1 MNHEY and CDR2 SVGAGI. V was shortened by 4 bases and J by 5 bases, with 2 bases between the two germline ends. This CDR3 comprises 10 residues.